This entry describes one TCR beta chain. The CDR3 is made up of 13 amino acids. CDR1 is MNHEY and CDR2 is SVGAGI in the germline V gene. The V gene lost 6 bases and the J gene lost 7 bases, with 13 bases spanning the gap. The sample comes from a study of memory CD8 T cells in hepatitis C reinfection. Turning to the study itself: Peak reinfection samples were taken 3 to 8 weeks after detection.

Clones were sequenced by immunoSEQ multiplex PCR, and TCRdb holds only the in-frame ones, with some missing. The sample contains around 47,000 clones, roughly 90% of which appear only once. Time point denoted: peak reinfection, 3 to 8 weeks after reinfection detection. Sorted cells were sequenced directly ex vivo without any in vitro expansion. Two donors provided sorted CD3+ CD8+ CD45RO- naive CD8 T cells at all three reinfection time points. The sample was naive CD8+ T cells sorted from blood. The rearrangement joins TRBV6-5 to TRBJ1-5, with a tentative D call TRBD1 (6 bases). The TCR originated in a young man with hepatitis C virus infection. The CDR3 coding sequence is TGTGCCAGCAGCCAGGGGTCGGGGCAGCCCCAGCATTTT. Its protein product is CASSQGSGQPQHF.